This entry lists 5 T cell receptor beta chains sequenced from one sample in a study of cytomegalovirus exposure and HLA in healthy donors. A multiplex PCR was run with 60 Vbeta primers and 13 Jbeta primers. Sequenced by immunoSEQ multiplex PCR; TCRdb stores in-frame clones only, minus some. The profile shows 100,000 to 150,000 clones, 84% of them singletons. Sequenced input: PBMCs. The source is a woman aged 18-30 years in good health and CMV-seropositive.

V and J are TRBV6-5 and TRBJ1-2; TRBD1 aligns across 9 bases. The trim removed 2 bases at V and 8 bases at J, leaving 12 bases unmatched. The CDR3 is 16 amino acids. The germline gives CDR1 MNHEY, CDR2 SVGAGI. The CDR3 sequence is CASSYQRTGVAYGYTF. The CDR3, as DNA: TGTGCCAGCAGTTACCAACGGACAGGGGTCGCATACGGCTACACCTTC.

This clone came up once. The rearrangement joins TRBV2 to TRBJ2-5; 12 bases match TRBD2. This CDR3 is 14 amino acids long. The germline V gene encodes CDR1 SNHLY and CDR2 FYNNEI. J lost 0 bases, V lost 9 bases, and 2 bases had no gene match. CDR3 amino acids: CARGLAGNQETQYF. The CDR3 DNA sequence: TGTGCCAGAGGACTAGCGGGAAACCAAGAGACCCAGTACTTC.

The chain links TRBV4-2 to TRBJ2-1, with TRBD1 as a possible D gene (7 bases). V shed 0 bases and J shed 4 bases, with 13 bases lying between them. The CDR3 has 16 residues. Germline assignment: CDR1 LGHNA and CDR2 YNFKEQ. This chain's CDR3 is CASSQEEGANYNEQFF. The CDR3, as DNA: TGTGCCAGCAGCCAAGAGGAGGGGGCTAATTACAATGAGCAGTTCTTC.

The CDR3 DNA reads TGCGCCAGCAGCCAAGCCCCCGGTTCGAGCTTAGATACGCAGTATTTT. This sequence encodes CASSQAPGSSLDTQYF. V and J are TRBV4-1 and TRBJ2-3; no firm D call. Germline CDR1 is MGHRA and CDR2 is YSYEKL. The CDR3 covers 16 residues. Trimming removed 1 base at V and 5 bases at J, with 16 bases between.

This chain uses TRBV7-9 with TRBJ1-2; 7 bases agree with TRBD1. The length of the CDR3 is 14 residues. V lost 7 bases, J lost 4 bases, and 9 bases stayed unmatched. Looked up from germline, CDR1 is SEHNR and CDR2 is FQNEAQ (reference sequence). The CDR3 protein is CASTSPDRAYGYTF. CDR3 bases: TGTGCCAGCACCTCGCCCGACAGGGCCTATGGCTACACCTTC.